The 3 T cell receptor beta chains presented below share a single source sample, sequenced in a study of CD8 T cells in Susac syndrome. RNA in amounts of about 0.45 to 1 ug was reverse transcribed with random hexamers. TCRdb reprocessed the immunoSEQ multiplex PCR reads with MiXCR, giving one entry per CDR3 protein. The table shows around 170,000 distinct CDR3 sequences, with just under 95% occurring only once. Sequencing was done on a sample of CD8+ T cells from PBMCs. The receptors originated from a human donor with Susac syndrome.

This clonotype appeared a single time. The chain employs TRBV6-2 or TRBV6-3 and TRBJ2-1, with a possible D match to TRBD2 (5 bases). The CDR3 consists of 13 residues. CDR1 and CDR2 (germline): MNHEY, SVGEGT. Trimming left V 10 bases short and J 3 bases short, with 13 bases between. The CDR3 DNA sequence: TGTGCCATCCGTGGACTGAACTACAATGAGCAGTTCTTC. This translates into CAIRGLNYNEQFF.

The CDR3 sequence: CASSLGAGGYNEQFF. For the CDR3, the DNA is TGTGCCAGCAGTTTAGGAGCGGGAGGCTACAATGAGCAGTTCTTC. V gene TRBV27 combines with J gene TRBJ2-1; TRBD2 matches at 9 bases. Germline V gene lookup returns CDR1 MNHEY and CDR2 SMNVEV (reference sequence). Trimming cost V 2 bases and J 3 bases; bases outside gene matches: 2. CDR3 size: 15 residues.

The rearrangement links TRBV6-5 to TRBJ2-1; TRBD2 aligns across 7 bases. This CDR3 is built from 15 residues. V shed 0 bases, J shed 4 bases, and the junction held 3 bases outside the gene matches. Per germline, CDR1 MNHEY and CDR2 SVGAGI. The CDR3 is CASSYSVGGYNEQFF. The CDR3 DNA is TGTGCCAGCAGTTACTCAGTGGGAGGGTACAATGAGCAGTTCTTC.